The 5 T cell receptor beta chains given below trace back to one sample, sequenced in a study of shared clonotypes between healthy human individuals. The assay was immunoSEQ multiplex PCR, and TCRdb's table has in-frame clones only and misses some. This sample has roughly 500,000 clones; roughly 80% occur once, and the top ten carry more than 10%. The sequenced sample consisted of PBMCs. The receptors shown here come from a woman aged 40 to 50 in good health. Some clones in this sample may be carry-over from other donors' samples.

The chain recombines TRBV27 with TRBJ1-1, with D perhaps TRBD1 (6 bases). This CDR3 contains 13 residues. The germline CDR1 and CDR2 sequences are MNHEY and SMNVEV (reference sequence). V was trimmed by 7 bases and J by 3 bases, leaving 12 bases between them. The CDR3 sequence: CASTQDRYTEAFF. For the CDR3, the DNA is TGTGCCAGCACTCAGGACAGATACACTGAAGCTTTCTTT.

As concerns this clone: Germline is not matched at one junction end, which may reflect a read error. The rearrangement joins TRBV5-1 to TRBJ1-1; 7 nucleotides match TRBD1. The CDR3 spans 14 residues. Germline V gene sequence: CDR1 SGHRS, CDR2 YFSETQ. The CDR3, as DNA: TGCGCCAGCAGTGCCCAGACAGGGAACGCTGAAGCTTTCTTT. Translation: CASSAQTGNAEAFF.

On this clone itself: This likely traces to a read error, being one base from a far larger clone. The genes are TRBV10-3 and TRBJ1-2; D perhaps matches TRBD1 (6 bases). The CDR3 length is 13 residues. The germline V gene has CDR1 ENHRY and CDR2 SYGVKD. The CDR3 nucleotides read TGTGCCATCAGTTCGGACAGAAACTATGGCTACATCTTC. Translating it yields CAISSDRNYGYIF.

CDR3 in DNA: TGTGCCAGCAGCTTAGAAGGGCTAGCGACCCAGTACTTC. As protein: CASSLEGLATQYF. The chain carries TRBV7-9 and TRBJ2-5, with a weak D call TRBD2 (5 bases). Looked up from germline, CDR1 is SEHNR and CDR2 is FQNEAQ (reference sequence). The CDR3 length is 13 residues. V lost 1 base and J 7 bases, leaving 10 bases between the germline ends. Filled out from reference TRBV7-9 and TRBJ2-5, the complete variable domain reads DTGVSQNPRHKITKRGQNVTFRCDPISEHNRLYWYRQTLGQGPEFLTYFQNEAQLEKSRLLSDRFSAERPKGSFSTLEIQRTEQGDSAMYLCASSLEGLATQYFGPGTRLLVL.

This chain joins TRBV4-1 and TRBJ2-4; 11 nucleotides line up with TRBD1. This CDR3 is 19 amino acids long. The germline V gene encodes CDR1 MGHRA and CDR2 YSYEKL. The junction had 12 bases not matched to a gene; V was cut back by 1 base and J by 4 bases. CDR3 in amino acids: CASSQALMGTGGLKNIQYF. The CDR3 DNA sequence: TGCGCCAGCAGCCAAGCCCTCATGGGGACAGGGGGATTGAAAAACATTCAGTACTTC.